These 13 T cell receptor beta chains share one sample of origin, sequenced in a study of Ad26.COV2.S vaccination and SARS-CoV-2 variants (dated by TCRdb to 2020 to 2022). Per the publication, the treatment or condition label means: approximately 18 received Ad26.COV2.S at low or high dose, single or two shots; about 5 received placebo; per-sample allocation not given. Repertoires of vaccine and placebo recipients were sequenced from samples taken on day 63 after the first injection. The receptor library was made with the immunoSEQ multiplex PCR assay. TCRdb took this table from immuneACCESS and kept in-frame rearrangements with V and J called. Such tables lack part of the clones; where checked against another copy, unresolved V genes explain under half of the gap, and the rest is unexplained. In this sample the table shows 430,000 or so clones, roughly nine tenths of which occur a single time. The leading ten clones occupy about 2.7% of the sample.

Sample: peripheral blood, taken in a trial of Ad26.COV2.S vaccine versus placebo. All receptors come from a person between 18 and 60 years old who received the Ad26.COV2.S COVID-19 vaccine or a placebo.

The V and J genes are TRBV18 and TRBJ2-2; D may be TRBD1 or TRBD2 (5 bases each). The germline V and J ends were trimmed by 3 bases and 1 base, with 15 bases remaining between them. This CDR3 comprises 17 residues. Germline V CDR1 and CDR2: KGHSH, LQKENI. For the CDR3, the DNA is TGTGCCAGCTCACCGGATAGGGGCCGGGAGAACACCGGGGAGCTGTTTTTT. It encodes CASSPDRGRENTGELFF.

CDR3 DNA: TGTGCCAGCAGTGAGACCCGGCGGAGCTCCTATAATTCACCCCTCCACTTT. Translated, it gives CASSETRRSSYNSPLHF. The V and J genes are TRBV6-1 and TRBJ1-6; no reliable D call. CDR1 MNHNS and CDR2 SASEGT come from the germline V gene. V lost 3 bases and J 0 bases, leaving 12 bases between the germline ends. CDR3 length: 17 residues.

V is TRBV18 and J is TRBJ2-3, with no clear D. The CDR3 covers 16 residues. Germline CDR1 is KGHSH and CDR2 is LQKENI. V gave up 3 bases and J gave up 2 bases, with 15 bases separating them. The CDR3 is CASSPSMGVPTDTQYF. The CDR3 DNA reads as TGTGCCAGCTCACCTTCTATGGGCGTACCCACAGATACGCAGTATTTT.

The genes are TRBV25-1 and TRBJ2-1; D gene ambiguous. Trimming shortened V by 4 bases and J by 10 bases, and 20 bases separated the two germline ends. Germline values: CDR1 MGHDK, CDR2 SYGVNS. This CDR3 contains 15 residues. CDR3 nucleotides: TGTGCCAGCAGTGGGCCCACCACCAAGCGAGGCGAGCAGTTCTTC. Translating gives CASSGPTTKRGEQFF.

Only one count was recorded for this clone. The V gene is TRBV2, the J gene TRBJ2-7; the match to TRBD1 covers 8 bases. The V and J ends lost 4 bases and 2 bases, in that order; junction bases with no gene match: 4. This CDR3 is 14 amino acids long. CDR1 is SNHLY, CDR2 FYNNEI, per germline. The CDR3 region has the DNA TGTGCCAGCAGTGGGGGCAGGGGGCCCTACGAGCAGTACTTC. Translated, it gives CASSGGRGPYEQYF.

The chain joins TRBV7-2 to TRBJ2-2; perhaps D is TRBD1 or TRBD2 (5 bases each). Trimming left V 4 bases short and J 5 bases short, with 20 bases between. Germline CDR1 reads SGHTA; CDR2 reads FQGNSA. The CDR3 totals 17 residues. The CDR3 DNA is TGTGCCAGCAGCTCAATGTCCGGGACGATGAGGACCGGGGAGCTGTTTTTT. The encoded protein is CASSSMSGTMRTGELFF.

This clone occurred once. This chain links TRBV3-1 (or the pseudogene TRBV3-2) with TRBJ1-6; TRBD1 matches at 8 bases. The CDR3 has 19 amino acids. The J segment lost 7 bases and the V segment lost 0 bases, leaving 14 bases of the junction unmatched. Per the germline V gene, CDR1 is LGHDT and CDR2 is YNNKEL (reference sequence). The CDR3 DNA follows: TGTGCCAGCAGCCAAGATCACCCCTACGCTGGGACAGGAAATTCACCCCTCCACTTT. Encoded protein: CASSQDHPYAGTGNSPLHF.

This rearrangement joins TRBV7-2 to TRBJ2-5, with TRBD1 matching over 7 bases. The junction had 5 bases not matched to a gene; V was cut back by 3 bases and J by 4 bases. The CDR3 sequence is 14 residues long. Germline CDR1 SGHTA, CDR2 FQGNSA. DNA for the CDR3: TGTGCCAGCAGCTTGAGGGGGCAAGGAGAGACCCAGTACTTC. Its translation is CASSLRGQGETQYF.

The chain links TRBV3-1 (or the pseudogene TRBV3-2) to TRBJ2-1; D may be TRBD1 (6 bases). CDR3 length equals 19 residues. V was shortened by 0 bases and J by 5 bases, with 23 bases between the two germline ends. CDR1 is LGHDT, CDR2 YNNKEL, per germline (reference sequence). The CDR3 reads CASSQDYYTSGGLDNEQFF. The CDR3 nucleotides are TGTGCCAGCAGCCAAGATTACTATACGAGTGGGGGCTTAGACAATGAGCAGTTCTTC.

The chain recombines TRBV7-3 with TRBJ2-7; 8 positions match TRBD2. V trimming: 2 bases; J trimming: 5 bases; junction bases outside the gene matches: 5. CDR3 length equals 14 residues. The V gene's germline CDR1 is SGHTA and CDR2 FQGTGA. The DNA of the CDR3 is TGTGCCAGCAGCTTAGTCAGCGGGAGTGACGAGCAGTACGTC. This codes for CASSLVSGSDEQYV.

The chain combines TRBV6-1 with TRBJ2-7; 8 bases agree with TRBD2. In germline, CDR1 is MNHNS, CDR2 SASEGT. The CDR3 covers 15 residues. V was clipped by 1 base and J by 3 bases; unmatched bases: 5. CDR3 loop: CASSEGPGGIYEQYV. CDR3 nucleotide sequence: TGTGCCAGCAGTGAAGGACCGGGGGGGATCTACGAGCAGTACGTC.

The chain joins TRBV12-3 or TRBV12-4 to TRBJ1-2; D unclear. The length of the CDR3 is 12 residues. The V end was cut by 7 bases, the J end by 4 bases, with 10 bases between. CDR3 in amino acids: CASTDGFYGYTF. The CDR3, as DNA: TGTGCCAGCACCGACGGCTTCTATGGCTACACCTTC.

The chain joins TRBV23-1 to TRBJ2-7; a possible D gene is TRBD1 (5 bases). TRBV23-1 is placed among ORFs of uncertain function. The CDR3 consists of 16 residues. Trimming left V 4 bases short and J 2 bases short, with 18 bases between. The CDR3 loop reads CASSPPQGQGTYEQYV. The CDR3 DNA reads TGCGCCAGCAGTCCTCCCCAAGGCCAGGGAACCTACGAGCAGTACGTC.